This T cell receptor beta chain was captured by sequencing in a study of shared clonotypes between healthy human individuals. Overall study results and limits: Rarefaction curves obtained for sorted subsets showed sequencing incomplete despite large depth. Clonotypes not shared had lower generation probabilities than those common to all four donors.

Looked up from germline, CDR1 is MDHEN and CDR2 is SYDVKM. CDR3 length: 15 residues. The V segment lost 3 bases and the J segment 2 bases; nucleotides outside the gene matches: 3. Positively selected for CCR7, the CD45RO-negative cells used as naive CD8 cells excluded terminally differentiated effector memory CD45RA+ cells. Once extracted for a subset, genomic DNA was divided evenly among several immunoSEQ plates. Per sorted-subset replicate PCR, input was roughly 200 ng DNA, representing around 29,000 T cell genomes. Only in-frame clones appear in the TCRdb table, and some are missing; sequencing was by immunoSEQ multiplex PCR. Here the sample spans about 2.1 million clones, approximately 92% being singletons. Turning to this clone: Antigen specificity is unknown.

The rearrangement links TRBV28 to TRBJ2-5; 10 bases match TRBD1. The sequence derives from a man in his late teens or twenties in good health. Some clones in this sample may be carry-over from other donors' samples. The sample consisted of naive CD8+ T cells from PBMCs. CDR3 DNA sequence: TGTGCCAGCAGTTTCGACAGGGGGCATCAAGAGACCCAGTACTTC. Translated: CASSFDRGHQETQYF.